This T cell receptor beta chain was found in a study of graft-versus-host responses after intestinal transplantation. Study overall: Every recipient had anti-thymocyte globulin induction and three to four years of tacrolimus plus steroids.

Measured with immunoSEQ multiplex PCR; TCRdb has only the in-frame clones, and not every one. The sample carries over 75,000 clones, roughly nine tenths recorded once. This clone showed up just a few times. As yet, its antigen is unknown. The V and J ends lost 4 bases and 0 bases, in that order; junction bases with no gene match: 7. The germline gives CDR1 SQVTM, CDR2 ANQGSEA. The CDR3 has 15 residues. Study results and caveats: Early declines in HvG clones that occurred post-transplant were associated with peak circulating GvH clone levels. High graft-versus-host to host-versus-graft clonal ratios were found in allografts of patients who had graft-donor T cell macrochimerism.

The TCR comes from a human donor who received an intestinal transplant. The V and J genes are TRBV29-1 and TRBJ1-1, with 8 bases aligning to TRBD1. Sequencing was performed on unstimulated CD4+ T cells sorted from spleen or lymph node cells, taken before intestinal transplant. The CDR3 DNA is TGCAGCGTTGTTATCGGACAGGGCTTGAACACTGAAGCTTTCTTT. It codes for CSVVIGQGLNTEAFF.